The T cell receptor beta chain under discussion was sequenced for a study of cytomegalovirus exposure and HLA in healthy donors. Study-wide results and caveats: Association with HLA alleles at 0.05 false discovery rate was found for 16,951 TCR beta sequences in a later analysis.

The germline gives CDR1 LNHDA, CDR2 SQIVND (reference sequence). CDR3 length equals 16 residues. The trim removed 10 bases at V and 3 bases at J, leaving 12 bases unmatched. Primers for the PCR totalled 60 Vbeta and 13 Jbeta. Sequencing used immunoSEQ multiplex PCR; TCRdb keeps in-frame clones, though not all of them. The sample lists some 130,000 clones, around 80% occurring once. As to this clone: Its antigen is undetermined.

The sequencing input was PBMCs. This sequence joins TRBV19 and TRBJ2-1; the match to TRBD1 covers 10 bases. The source of this sequence is a man aged 40-49 years in good health and CMV-seropositive. Here the CDR3 DNA reads TGTGCCACCAGTGGTGGGACAGGGGCTTACTACAATGAGCAGTTCTTC. It is translated as CATSGGTGAYYNEQFF.